This is a list of T cell receptor beta chains from one sample in a study of blood T cells in healthy people across ages. TCRdb independently ran MiXCR on the 5' RACE reads; one entry per CDR3 protein. The sample lists about 900,000 distinct CDR3 sequences, under 50% occurring once. The specimen sequenced was blood. The receptors derive from a man aged 25 to 45 in good health. CDR3s include the opening cysteine and the closing phenylalanine or tryptophan. Each record gives: D gene, V gene, CDR3 protein. A D gene is named only where the DNA matches it firmly.

- | TRBV27 | CASSSPGHGVYEQYF
- | TRBV7-2 | CASSSSPSGGDGYTF
- | TRBV4-2 | CASSQEGDSNTGELFF
TRBD1 | TRBV2 | CASSYGTGGRQPQHF
TRBD1 | TRBV20-1 | CSAGQPGTQYF
- | TRBV12-3/TRBV12-4 | CASSAGTRETQYF
- | TRBV27 | CASSEGRWGYTF
- | TRBV2 | CASSLEFGPTSPLHF
TRBD2 | TRBV7-8 | CASRVGSGGLGEQFF
- | TRBV12-3/TRBV12-4 | CASSFKGTNTEAFF
- | TRBV5-5 | CASSLAPAREANVLTF
TRBD1 | TRBV20-1 | CSAREPTGGQPQHF
- | TRBV6-5 | CASSYQRLTNNEQFF
TRBD1 | TRBV3-1 | CASSQTGTGGLTDTQYF
TRBD2 | TRBV11-3 | CASSSRLAGGLDTQYF
TRBD1 | TRBV3-1 | CASSQARGRSEKLFF
TRBD1 | TRBV30 | CAWSEPQGVKGYEQYF
- | TRBV7-9 | CASSSLRDEQFF
- | TRBV12-3/TRBV12-4 | CASSFGGVRGNEQFF
TRBD1 | TRBV27 | CASSLGRGLRTEAFF
TRBD1 | TRBV11-3 | CASSPATGQPYEQYF
TRBD1 | TRBV7-2 | CASSSPDRGKETQYF
TRBD1 | TRBV5-5 | CASSFTQGATEAFF
- | TRBV25-1 | CASSLGFTGQLNTEAFF
- | TRBV7-9 | CASSPLSNEQFF
- | TRBV12-3/TRBV12-4 | CASRAGSLNTEAFF
- | TRBV7-9 | CASSLRSPTNEKLFF
- | TRBV3-1 | CASSHWGTTEAFF
- | TRBV20-1 | CSADMRAFF
- | TRBV20-1 | CSASRAENYGYTF
- | TRBV24-1 | CATSGPGQRETQYF
- | TRBV4-1 | CASSPAIQVYEQYF
TRBD1 | TRBV10-3 | CAISPGQGYGYTF
TRBD2 | TRBV9 | CASSAGGGVSYEQYF
- | TRBV28 | CASELGGSHYGYTF
- | TRBV10-3 | CAISEAGRDSQRSYGYTF